This record concerns one T cell receptor (beta chain) sequence. The sample is drawn from a study of T-cell memory formation after mild COVID-19. MiXCR was run by TCRdb on the 5' RACE reads, yielding one entry per CDR3 protein. The sample lists around 340,000 distinct CDR3 sequences, around 13% seen once, with around 21% in the top ten. The J segment lost 5 bases and the V segment lost 0 bases, leaving 9 bases of the junction unmatched. This CDR3 has 17 residues. The germline CDR1 and CDR2 sequences are SGDLS and YYNGEE. V gene TRBV9 combines with J gene TRBJ2-2, with 8 bases aligning to TRBD1. This clonotype was sampled from a man aged 18-30 years who had mild COVID-19 (a few samples of this study predate the infection). Cell type and time point are not known. Input material: PBMCs or a T cell subset sorted from them (not recorded which). The CDR3 DNA sequence: TGTGCCAGCAGCGTAGAGTTCCAGGGGGCGAGGACCGGGGAGCTGTTTTTT. Its translation is CASSVEFQGARTGELFF.